The 23 T cell receptor beta chains in this list originate from one sample, sequenced in a study of T cell repertoires in cytomegalovirus infection. TCRdb fed the reads into MiXCR, producing one record per CDR3 protein. Of about 140,000 distinct CDR3 sequences in the sample, 5.5% to 8% are singletons; the top ten hold more than 15%. Source material: PBMCs. All receptors derive from a human donor in good health (CMV status not recorded). Some clones in this sample may be carry-over from other donors' samples.

There are many counts of this clonotype. This rearrangement joins TRBV7-8 to TRBJ1-6; 7 bases fit TRBD1. The CDR3 has 18 residues. V shed 5 bases and J 14 bases; nucleotides not matched to a gene: 24. CDR1 and CDR2 (germline): SGHVS, FQNEAQ. The CDR3 DNA follows: TGTGCCAGCAGCCCGACCCGGACAGGTCTTAGCCCCGTTACGTCCCTCCACTTT. It encodes CASSPTRTGLSPVTSLHF.

Only a few counts were recorded for this clonotype. The J gene is TRBJ2-7, the V gene TRBV24-1; 9 bases fit TRBD1. Germline lookup yields CDR1 KGHDR and CDR2 SFDVKD. V shed 2 bases, J shed 2 bases, and the junction held 3 bases outside the gene matches. The CDR3 contains 15 residues. The CDR3 nucleotides read TGTGCCACCAGTGATTCCCGGACAGGGGCCTACGAGCAGTACTTC. It translates to CATSDSRTGAYEQYF.

This clonotype appeared many times. This sequence joins TRBV6-4 and TRBJ2-1; D is possibly TRBD2 (7 bases). Trimming pared 3 bases from V and 8 bases from J, leaving 14 bases between. CDR3 size: 14 residues. Germline V gene lookup returns CDR1 MRHNA and CDR2 SNTAGT. The CDR3 bases are TGTGCCAGCAGTGAGGGCGGGGGCGGGGATGAGCAGTTCTTC. Protein product: CASSEGGGGDEQFF.

This clonotype appeared a few times. The CDR3 loop is CASSLGASTEAFF. Here the CDR3 DNA reads TGTGCCAGCAGCCTGGGGGCGAGCACTGAAGCTTTCTTT. The genes are TRBV6-2 or TRBV6-3 and TRBJ1-1; D is possibly TRBD1 (6 bases). This CDR3 contains 13 residues. The germline V gene has CDR1 MNHEY and CDR2 SVGEGT. The germline V and J ends were trimmed by 6 bases and 4 bases, with 12 bases remaining between them.

At least ten counts were recorded for this clonotype. V and J are TRBV6-1 and TRBJ1-2; 7 positions match TRBD1. The CDR3 extends over 13 amino acids. V gave up 6 bases and J gave up 4 bases; unmatched junction bases: 5. The germline V gene has CDR1 MNHNS and CDR2 SASEGT. The CDR3 coding sequence is TGTGCCAGCAGACAGGGGCCCCTCTATGGCTACACCTTC. Protein: CASRQGPLYGYTF.

This clonotype was detected many times. V usage is TRBV6-2 or TRBV6-3 and J usage is TRBJ1-2; 9 bases agree with TRBD1. V lost 7 bases, J lost 2 bases, and 14 bases stayed unmatched. The germline gives CDR1 MNHEY, CDR2 SVGEGT. The length of the CDR3 is 17 residues. In DNA form, the CDR3 reads TGTGCCAGCACTATCGCCGGGACAGGGATCCTAAACTATGGCTACACCTTC. This codes for CASTIAGTGILNYGYTF.

The chain has TRBV27 and TRBJ2-7; maybe TRBD1 (6 bases). V dropped 2 bases and J dropped 3 bases, with 11 bases sitting between them. This CDR3 has 14 amino acids. Germline CDR1 reads MNHEY; CDR2 reads SMNVEV (reference sequence). CDR3 sequence reads: CASSLTGIGYEQYF. The CDR3 bases are TGTGCCAGCAGTTTAACAGGGATCGGCTACGAGCAGTACTTC.

This clonotype was observed at least ten times. This chain uses TRBV7-2 with TRBJ1-1; D uncertain. The CDR3 loop spans 15 amino acids. Trimming took 2 bases from V and 2 from J, leaving 12 bases between them. Germline CDR1 reads SGHTA; CDR2 reads FQGNSA. Written as DNA, the CDR3 is TGTGCCAGCAGCTTAATGAGAGGAGGTAACACTGAAGCTTTCTTT. Translation: CASSLMRGGNTEAFF.

This clonotype was counted at least ten times. The chain uses TRBV7-2 and TRBJ1-1; D unresolved. Germline-derived CDR1 and CDR2 are SGHTA and FQGNSA. V was clipped by 6 bases and J by 5 bases, with 7 bases between them. This CDR3 has 11 residues. CDR3 sequence (DNA): TGTGCCAGCAGACAGAGAACTGAAGCTTTCTTT. It is translated as CASRQRTEAFF.

This clonotype was observed a handful of times. The J gene is TRBJ1-3, the V gene TRBV27; weak D call: TRBD1 (5 bases). The germline gives CDR1 MNHEY, CDR2 SMNVEV (reference sequence). Trimming removed 2 bases at V and 0 bases at J, with 11 bases between. The CDR3 is 16 residues long. The CDR3 spells CASSLSAGRSGNTIYF. The CDR3 bases are TGTGCCAGCAGTTTAAGCGCGGGACGCTCTGGAAACACCATATATTTT.

This chain joins TRBV19 and TRBJ2-3; D is tentatively TRBD1 or TRBD2 (5 bases each). The CDR3 has 16 amino acids. Trimming took 4 bases from V and 0 from J, leaving 14 bases between them. Per the germline V gene, CDR1 is LNHDA and CDR2 is SQIVND (reference sequence). CDR3 nucleotides: TGTGCCAGTAGTAACCGGGACGGAATTAGCACAGATACGCAGTATTTT. Protein sequence: CASSNRDGISTDTQYF.

This clonotype has at least ten counts. The CDR3 protein is CASSYVSRRGDYEQYF. As DNA, the CDR3 is TGTGCCAGCAGTTATGTTAGTCGCAGGGGGGATTACGAGCAGTACTTC. The V call is TRBV28, the J call TRBJ2-7, with TRBD1 as a possible D gene (7 bases). Germline CDR1 and CDR2: MDHEN and SYDVKM. This CDR3 has 16 amino acids. The germline V and J ends were trimmed by 4 bases and 4 bases, with 20 bases remaining between them. Variable domain in full (rest from reference TRBV28 and TRBJ2-7): DVKVTQSSRYLVKRTGEKVFLECVQDMDHENMFWYRQDPGLGLRLIYFSYDVKMKEKGDIPEGYSVSREKKERFSLILESASTNQTSMYLCASSYVSRRGDYEQYFGPGTRLTVT.

Only a few counts were recorded for this clonotype. The V call is TRBV2, the J call TRBJ1-1; TRBD1 matches 8 bases. V was clipped by 7 bases and J by 1 base; unmatched bases: 5. Germline CDR1 SNHLY, CDR2 FYNNEI. There are 14 residues in the CDR3. This chain's CDR3 is CASKGTGQNTEAFF. The CDR3 coding sequence is TGTGCCAGCAAAGGGACAGGACAGAACACTGAAGCTTTCTTT.

There are a few counts of this clonotype. The V and J genes are TRBV11-2 and TRBJ2-3; TRBD1 or TRBD2 may be the D gene (6 bases each). The V end lost 7 bases, the J end lost 6 bases, and 20 bases lay between the germline ends. Germline V gene lookup returns CDR1 SGHAT and CDR2 FQNNGV. The CDR3 extends over 15 amino acids. In nucleotides, the CDR3 is TGTGCCAGCACCATAGGGGGGCTCAGAGAGGATACGCAGTATTTT. This sequence encodes CASTIGGLREDTQYF.

This clonotype has a count of ten or more. The chain carries TRBV15 and TRBJ2-1; maybe TRBD2 (5 bases). Germline lookup yields CDR1 LNHNV and CDR2 YYDKDF (reference sequence). Trimming cost V 3 bases and J 4 bases, with 13 bases left between them. The CDR3 loop spans 15 amino acids. The CDR3: CATSSVGGRYNEQFF. In DNA form, the CDR3 reads TGTGCCACCAGCAGTGTGGGTGGGAGATACAATGAGCAGTTCTTC.

In the case of this clonotype: A read error is possible here, since a much larger clone lies one base away. The rearrangement uses TRBV20-1 and TRBJ2-3; 10 positions match TRBD2. Germline assignment: CDR1 DFQATT and CDR2 SNEGSKA (reference sequence). The CDR3 contains 16 residues. CDR3 DNA sequence: TGCGGTGCTAGAGATCCCCTGAGCGGGGGGGCAGATACGCAGTATTTT. It codes for CGARDPLSGGADTQYF.

This clonotype occurred many times. The chain combines TRBV7-8 with TRBJ1-4; D is undetermined. The CDR3 spans 15 residues. Looked up from germline, CDR1 is SGHVS and CDR2 is FQNEAQ. V lost 5 bases, J lost 4 bases, and 14 bases lay in between. The CDR3 nucleotides are TGTGCCAGCAGCCCGGATTCGGGCCGTAATGAAAAACTGTTTTTT. It specifies CASSPDSGRNEKLFF.

The table lists this clonotype with a count of one. The chain carries TRBV14 and TRBJ1-1; weak D call: TRBD1 (5 bases). V was cut by 4 bases and J by 1 base, with 13 bases left in between. The CDR3 is 15 residues long. CDR1 SGHDN and CDR2 FVKESK come from the germline V gene. This CDR3 reads CASSPIIQGNTEAFF. The DNA for the CDR3 is TGTGCCAGCAGCCCCATCATCCAGGGGAACACTGAAGCTTTCTTT.

This clonotype came up many times. The V gene is TRBV10-3, the J gene TRBJ1-6; D remains unclear. This CDR3 region has 14 residues. Germline loops: CDR1 ENHRY, CDR2 SYGVKD. The V and J ends lost 7 bases and 5 bases respectively, with 12 bases between them. CDR3 loop: CAIKSGLNNSPLHF. For the CDR3, the DNA is TGTGCCATCAAATCGGGGTTAAATAATTCACCCCTCCACTTT.

The chain couples TRBV20-1 to TRBJ1-1; D is uncertain. CDR1 is DFQATT, CDR2 SNEGSKA, per germline (reference sequence). The CDR3 consists of 13 residues. With 6 bases removed from V and 0 bases from J, the gap between germline ends came to 11 bases. The CDR3: CSALWAVNTEAFF. The CDR3 bases are TGCAGTGCGCTATGGGCAGTGAACACTGAAGCTTTCTTT.

This clonotype was detected a few times. The rearrangement uses TRBV20-1 and TRBJ2-3; D possibly corresponds to TRBD2 (5 bases). CDR1 DFQATT and CDR2 SNEGSKA come from the germline V gene (reference sequence). V dropped 3 bases and J dropped 6 bases, with 16 bases sitting between them. The CDR3 contains 14 residues. The CDR3 loop reads CSASGVGERDTQYF. As DNA, the CDR3 is TGCAGTGCTAGCGGGGTCGGCGAGAGGGATACGCAGTATTTT.

This clonotype was seen at least ten times. The rearrangement links TRBV5-1 to TRBJ1-2; D is uncertain. Trimming took off 7 bases at V and 0 bases at J, with 16 bases between the two ends. This CDR3 comprises 15 residues. In germline, CDR1 is SGHRS, CDR2 YFSETQ. The CDR3 is CASAASLISNYGYTF. The CDR3 DNA is TGCGCCAGCGCAGCCTCGTTAATTTCTAACTATGGCTACACCTTC.

The V and J genes are TRBV14 and TRBJ1-5, with TRBD1 matching 7 bases. The CDR3 is made up of 17 amino acids. With 1 base clipped from V and 1 base from J, the junction kept 7 bases outside the gene matches. Looked up from germline, CDR1 is SGHDN and CDR2 is FVKESK. In nucleotides, the CDR3 is TGTGCCAGCAGCCAAGGAAGACAGGGCAAAAGCAATCAGCCCCAGCATTTT. Amino acid sequence: CASSQGRQGKSNQPQHF.